This is a list of T cell receptor beta chains from one sample in a study of blood T cell repertoires in COVID-19. Data came from immunoSEQ multiplex PCR; TCRdb stores just in-frame clones and leaves some out. The table records roughly 200,000 clones, roughly three quarters of them present only once. The material sequenced was peripheral blood. These receptors came from a woman aged 45-65 years with active or convalescent COVID-19. Each CDR3 is given with its conserved first and last residue. A D gene is named only where the DNA matches it firmly. Expanded clones get a size class; other rows say once, few or many, or leave the size out.

NA	NA	TRBV7-2	TRBJ2-3	CASRRRWRGTTSRTDTQYF	TGTGCCAGCAGGAGAAGGTGGCGGGGAACAACCAGCCGCACAGATACGCAGTATTTT
NA	NA	TRBV19	TRBJ2-3	CASSIMDSASTDTQYF	TGTGCCAGTAGTATAATGGACTCCGCTAGCACAGATACGCAGTATTTT
NA	TRBD1	TRBV15	TRBJ1-1	CATSRDGQGVEAFF	TGTGCCACCAGCAGAGACGGACAGGGGGTTGAAGCTTTCTTT
NA	NA	TRBV20-1	TRBJ1-2	CSARGSYGYTF	TGCAGTGCTAGGGGCTCCTATGGCTACACCTTC
NA	NA	TRBV9	TRBJ1-6	CASSVTGGSWDSPLHF	TGTGCCAGCAGCGTGACTGGCGGTTCCTGGGATTCACCCCTCCACTTT
NA	TRBD1	TRBV9	TRBJ2-5	CASSVTTGGETQYF	TGTGCCAGCAGCGTTACGACAGGGGGAGAGACCCAGTACTTC
NA	NA	TRBV7-6	TRBJ2-7	CASSPRQTASYEQYF	TGTGCCAGCAGCCCCCGACAGACTGCAAGCTACGAGCAGTACTTC
NA	NA	TRBV6-5	TRBJ1-5	CASSYSPRARVQPQHF	TGTGCCAGCAGTTACTCCCCCAGGGCGCGTGTACAGCCCCAGCATTTT
few	TRBD1	TRBV30	TRBJ1-4	CAWSRQGGNNEKLFF	TGTGCCTGGAGTCGACAGGGAGGAAATAATGAAAAACTGTTTTTT
NA	TRBD2	TRBV7-2	TRBJ2-7	CASSSSGGQGREQYF	TGTGCCAGCAGCTCCAGCGGGGGCCAGGGACGAGAGCAGTACTTC
NA	TRBD1	TRBV16	TRBJ1-4	CASSRQGDGEKLFF	TGTGCCAGCAGCCGACAGGGGGACGGTGAAAAACTGTTTTTT
once	TRBD2	TRBV4-2	TRBJ2-1	CASSQDGGAYNEQFF	TGTGCCAGCAGCCAAGACGGGGGGGCTTACAATGAGCAGTTCTTC
NA	TRBD1	TRBV7-3	TRBJ2-3	CASSSGQDTDTQYF	TGTGCCAGCAGCTCCGGACAGGACACAGATACGCAGTATTTT
NA	TRBD2	TRBV19	TRBJ2-5	CASSGGLASQETQYF	TGTGCCAGTTCGGGAGGGCTAGCGAGCCAAGAGACCCAGTACTTC
NA	TRBD2	TRBV19	TRBJ2-3	CASSPGTRVTDTQYF	TGTGCCAGTAGTCCCGGGACTAGGGTCACAGATACGCAGTATTTT
NA	NA	TRBV30	TRBJ2-1	CAWSRGSSYNEQFF	TGTGCCTGGAGTAGGGGTAGCTCCTACAATGAGCAGTTCTTC
NA	TRBD1	TRBV10-3	TRBJ1-1	CAIRGDRGEEAFF	TGTGCCATCAGAGGGGACAGGGGAGAGGAAGCTTTCTTT